The clone carrying this T cell receptor beta chain was seen more than once but under ten times. This record comes from a study of identical twins. Germline V CDR1 and CDR2: MNHEY, SMNVEV (reference sequence). The CDR3 sequence is 15 residues long. V trimming: 2 bases; J trimming: 7 bases; junction bases outside the gene matches: 5. TCRdb passed the 5' RACE reads through MiXCR, listing each CDR3 protein once. The data contain roughly 250,000 distinct CDR3 sequences, about 14% of them singletons. The J gene is TRBJ1-2, the V gene TRBV27; TRBD1 aligns across 12 bases. The sequence came from a woman under 30 in good health. Sequences were obtained from memory (CD45RO+) T cells sorted from blood. CDR3 DNA sequence: TGTGCCAGCAGTTTAAAGGGACAGGGGGCCTCTGGCTACACCTTC. Its protein is CASSLKGQGASGYTF.